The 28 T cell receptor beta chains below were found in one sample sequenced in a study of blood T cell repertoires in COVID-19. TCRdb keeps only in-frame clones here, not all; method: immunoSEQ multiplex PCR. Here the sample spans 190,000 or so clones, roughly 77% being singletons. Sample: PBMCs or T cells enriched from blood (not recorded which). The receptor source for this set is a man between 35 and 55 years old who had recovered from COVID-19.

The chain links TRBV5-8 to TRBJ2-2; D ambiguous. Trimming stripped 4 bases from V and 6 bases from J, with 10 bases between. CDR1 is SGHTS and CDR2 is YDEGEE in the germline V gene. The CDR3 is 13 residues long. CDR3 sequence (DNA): TGTGCCAGCAGCGTTTACAGTCCCGGGGAGCTGTTTTTT. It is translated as CASSVYSPGELFF.

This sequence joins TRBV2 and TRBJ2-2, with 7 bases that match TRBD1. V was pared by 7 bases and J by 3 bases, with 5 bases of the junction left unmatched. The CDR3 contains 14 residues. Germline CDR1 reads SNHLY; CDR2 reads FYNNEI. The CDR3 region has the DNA TGTGCCAGCATAACAGGGGTAGACACCGGGGAGCTGTTTTTT. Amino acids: CASITGVDTGELFF.

CDR3 nucleotides: TGTGCCAGTAGTCTCGGACAGAACACTGAAGCTTTCTTT. It translates to CASSLGQNTEAFF. The chain uses TRBV19 and TRBJ1-1; TRBD1 might be the D (5 bases). Between the trimmed V and J ends, which lost 5 bases and 1 base, there was a span of 8 bases. The CDR3 spans 13 residues. Germline lookup yields CDR1 LNHDA and CDR2 SQIVND (reference sequence). Combining the CDR3 with reference TRBV19 and TRBJ1-1 gives the whole variable domain DGGITQSPKYLFRKEGQNVTLSCEQNLNHDAMYWYRQDPGQGLRLIYYSQIVNDFQKGDIAEGYSVSREKKESFPLTVTSAQKNPTAFYLCASSLGQNTEAFFGQGTRLTVV.

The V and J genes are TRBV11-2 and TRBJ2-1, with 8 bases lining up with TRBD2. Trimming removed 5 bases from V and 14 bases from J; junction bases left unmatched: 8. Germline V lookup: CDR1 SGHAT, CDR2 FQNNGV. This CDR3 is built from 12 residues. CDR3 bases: TGTGCCAGCAGCCCCCAGCGGGGGCGAGAGTTCTTC. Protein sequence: CASSPQRGREFF.

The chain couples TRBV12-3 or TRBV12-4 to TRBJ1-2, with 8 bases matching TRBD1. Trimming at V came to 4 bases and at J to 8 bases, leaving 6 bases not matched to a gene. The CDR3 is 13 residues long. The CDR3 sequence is CASSYTGGLGYTF. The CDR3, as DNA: TGTGCCAGCAGTTATACAGGGGGTCTCGGCTACACCTTC.

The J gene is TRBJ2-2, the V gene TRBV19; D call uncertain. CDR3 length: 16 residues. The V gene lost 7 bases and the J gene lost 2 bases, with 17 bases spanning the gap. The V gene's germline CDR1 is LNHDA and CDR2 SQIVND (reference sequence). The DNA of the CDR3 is TGTGCCAGTAAAAGGAGTTGGTCAGAAAACACCGGGGAGCTGTTTTTT. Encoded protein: CASKRSWSENTGELFF.

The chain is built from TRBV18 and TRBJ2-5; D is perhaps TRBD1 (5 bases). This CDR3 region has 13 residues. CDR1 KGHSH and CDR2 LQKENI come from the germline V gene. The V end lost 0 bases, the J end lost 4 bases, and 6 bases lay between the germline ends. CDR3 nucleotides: TGTGCCAGCTCACCACCAGGGGCAGAGACCCAGTACTTC. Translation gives CASSPPGAETQYF.

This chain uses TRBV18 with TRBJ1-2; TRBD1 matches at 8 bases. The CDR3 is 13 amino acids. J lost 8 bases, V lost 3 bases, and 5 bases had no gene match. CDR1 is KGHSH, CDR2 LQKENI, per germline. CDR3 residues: CASSPGAGGGYTF. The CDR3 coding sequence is TGTGCCAGCTCACCCGGGGCAGGGGGCGGCTACACCTTC.

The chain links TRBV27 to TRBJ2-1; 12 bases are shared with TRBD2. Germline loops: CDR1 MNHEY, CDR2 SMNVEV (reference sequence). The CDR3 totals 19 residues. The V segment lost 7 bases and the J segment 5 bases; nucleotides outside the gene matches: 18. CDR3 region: CASKEGSFSRLAGDNEQFF. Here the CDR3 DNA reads TGTGCCAGCAAGGAGGGGAGTTTTTCCCGACTAGCGGGGGACAATGAGCAGTTCTTC.

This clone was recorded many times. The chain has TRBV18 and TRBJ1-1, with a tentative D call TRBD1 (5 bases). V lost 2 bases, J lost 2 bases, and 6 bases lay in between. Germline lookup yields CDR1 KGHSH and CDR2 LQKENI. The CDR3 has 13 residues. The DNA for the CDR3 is TGTGCCAGCTCACCAGACAGTAACACTGAAGCTTTCTTT. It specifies CASSPDSNTEAFF.

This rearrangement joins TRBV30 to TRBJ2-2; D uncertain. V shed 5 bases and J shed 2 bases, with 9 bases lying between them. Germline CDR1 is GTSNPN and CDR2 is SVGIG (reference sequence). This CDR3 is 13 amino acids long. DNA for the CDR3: TGTGCCTGGGGACCCCTTAACACCGGGGAGCTGTTTTTT. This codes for CAWGPLNTGELFF. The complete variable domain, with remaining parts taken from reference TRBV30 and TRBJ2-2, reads SQTIHQWPATLVQPVGSPLSLECTVEGTSNPNLYWYRQAAGRGLQLLFYSVGIGQISSEVPQNLSASRPQDRQFILSSKKLLLSDSGFYLCAWGPLNTGELFFGEGSRLTVL.

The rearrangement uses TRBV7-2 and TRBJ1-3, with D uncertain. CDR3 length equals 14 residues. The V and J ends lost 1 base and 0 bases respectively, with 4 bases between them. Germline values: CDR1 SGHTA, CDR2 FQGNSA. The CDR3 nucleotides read TGTGCCAGCAGCTTAGTCATCTCTGGAAACACCATATATTTT. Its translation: CASSLVISGNTIYF. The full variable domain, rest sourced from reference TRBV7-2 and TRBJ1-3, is GAGVSQSPSNKVTEKGKDVELRCDPISGHTALYWYRQSLGQGLEFLIYFQGNSAPDKSGLPSDRFSAERTGGSVSTLTIQRTQQEDSAVYLCASSLVISGNTIYFGEGSWLTVV.

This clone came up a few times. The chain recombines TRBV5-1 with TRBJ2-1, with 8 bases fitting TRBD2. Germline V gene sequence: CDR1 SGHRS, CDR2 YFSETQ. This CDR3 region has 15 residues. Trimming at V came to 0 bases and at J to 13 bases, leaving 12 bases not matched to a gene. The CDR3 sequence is CASSLGVSGVPYQFF. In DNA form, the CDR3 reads TGCGCCAGCAGCTTGGGTGTTAGCGGGGTCCCCTATCAGTTCTTC.

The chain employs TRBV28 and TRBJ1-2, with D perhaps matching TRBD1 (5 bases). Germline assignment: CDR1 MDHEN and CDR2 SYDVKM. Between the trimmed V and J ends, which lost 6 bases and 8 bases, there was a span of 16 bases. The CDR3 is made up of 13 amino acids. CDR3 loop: CASSLDGARGYTF. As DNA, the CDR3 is TGTGCCAGCAGCTTGGATGGGGCGCGGGGCTACACCTTC.

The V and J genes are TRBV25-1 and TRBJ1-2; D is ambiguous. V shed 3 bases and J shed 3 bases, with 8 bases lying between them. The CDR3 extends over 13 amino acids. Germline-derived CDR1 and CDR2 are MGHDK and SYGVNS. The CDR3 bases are TGTGCCAGCAGTGACGAACAGTACTATGGCTACACCTTC. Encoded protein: CASSDEQYYGYTF.

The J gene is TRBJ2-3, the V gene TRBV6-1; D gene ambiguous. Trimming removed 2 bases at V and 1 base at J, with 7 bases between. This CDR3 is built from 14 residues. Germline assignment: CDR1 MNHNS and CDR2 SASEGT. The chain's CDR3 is CASSEYPGTDTQYF. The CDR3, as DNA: TGTGCCAGCAGTGAATACCCGGGCACAGATACGCAGTATTTT.

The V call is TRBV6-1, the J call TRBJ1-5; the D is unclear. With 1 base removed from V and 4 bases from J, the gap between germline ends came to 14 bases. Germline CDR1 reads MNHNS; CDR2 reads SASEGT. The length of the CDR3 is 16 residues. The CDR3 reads CASSEGMAQKNQPQHF. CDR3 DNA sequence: TGTGCCAGCAGTGAAGGTATGGCTCAGAAAAATCAGCCCCAGCATTTT.

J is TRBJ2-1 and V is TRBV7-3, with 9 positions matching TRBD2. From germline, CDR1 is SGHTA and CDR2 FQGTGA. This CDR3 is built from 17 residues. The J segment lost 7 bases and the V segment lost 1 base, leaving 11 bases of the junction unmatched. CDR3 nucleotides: TGTGCCAGCAGCTTAATGTCTGCGGGAGGGCCGAGTAATGAGCAGTTCTTC. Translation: CASSLMSAGGPSNEQFF.

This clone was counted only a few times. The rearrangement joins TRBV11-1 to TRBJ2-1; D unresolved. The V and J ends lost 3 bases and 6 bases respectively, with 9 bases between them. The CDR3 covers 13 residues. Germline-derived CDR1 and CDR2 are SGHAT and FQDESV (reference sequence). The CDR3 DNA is TGTGCCAGCAGCTTTGAACAGTTCAATGAGCAGTTCTTC. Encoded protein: CASSFEQFNEQFF.

CDR3 protein: CASSGGRGNTGELFF. DNA for the CDR3: TGTGCCAGCAGCGGAGGTCGCGGGAACACCGGGGAGCTGTTTTTT. This chain uses TRBV11-2 with TRBJ2-2, with a tentative D call TRBD2 (5 bases). The CDR3 has 15 residues. Germline CDR1 SGHAT, CDR2 FQNNGV. The V and J ends lost 5 bases and 1 base respectively, with 11 bases between them.

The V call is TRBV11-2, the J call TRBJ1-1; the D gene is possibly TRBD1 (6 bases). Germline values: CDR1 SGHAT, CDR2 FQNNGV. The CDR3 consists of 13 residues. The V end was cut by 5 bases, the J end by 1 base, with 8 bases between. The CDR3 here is CASSLTGNTEAFF. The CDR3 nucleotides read TGTGCCAGCAGCCTGACAGGGAACACTGAAGCTTTCTTT.

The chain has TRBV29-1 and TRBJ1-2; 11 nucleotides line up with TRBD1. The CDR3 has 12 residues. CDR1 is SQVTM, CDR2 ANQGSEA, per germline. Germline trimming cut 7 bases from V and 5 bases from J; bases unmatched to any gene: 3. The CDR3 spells CSGGTGGYGYTF. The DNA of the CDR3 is TGCAGCGGGGGGACAGGGGGTTATGGCTACACCTTC.

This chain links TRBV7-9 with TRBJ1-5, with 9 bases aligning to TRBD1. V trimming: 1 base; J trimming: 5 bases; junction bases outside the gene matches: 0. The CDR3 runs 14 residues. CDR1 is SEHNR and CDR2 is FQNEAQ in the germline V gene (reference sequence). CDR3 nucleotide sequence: TGTGCCAGCAGCTTAGGGGACAGGGATCAGCCCCAGCATTTT. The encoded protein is CASSLGDRDQPQHF.

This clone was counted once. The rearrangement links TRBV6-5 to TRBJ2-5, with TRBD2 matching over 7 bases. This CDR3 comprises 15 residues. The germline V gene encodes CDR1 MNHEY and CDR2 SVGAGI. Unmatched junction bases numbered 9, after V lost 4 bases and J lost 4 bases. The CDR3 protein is CASSFETSVAETQYF. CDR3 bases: TGTGCCAGCAGTTTCGAAACTAGCGTGGCAGAGACCCAGTACTTC.

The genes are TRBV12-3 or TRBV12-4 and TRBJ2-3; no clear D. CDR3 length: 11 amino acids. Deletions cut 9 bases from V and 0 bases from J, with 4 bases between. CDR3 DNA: TGTGCCAGTACTAGCACAGATACGCAGTATTTT. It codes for CASTSTDTQYF.

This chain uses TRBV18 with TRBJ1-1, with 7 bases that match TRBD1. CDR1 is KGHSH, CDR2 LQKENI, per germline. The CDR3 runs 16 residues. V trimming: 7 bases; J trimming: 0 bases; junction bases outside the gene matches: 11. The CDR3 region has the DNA TGTGCCAGCTTAAACGTCGGGACAGTTATGAACACTGAAGCTTTCTTT. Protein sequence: CASLNVGTVMNTEAFF.

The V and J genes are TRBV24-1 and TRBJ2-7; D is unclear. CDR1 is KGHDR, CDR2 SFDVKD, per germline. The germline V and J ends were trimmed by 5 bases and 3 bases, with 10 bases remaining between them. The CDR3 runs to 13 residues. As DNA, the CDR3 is TGTGCCACCAGTGTGGGCAGTGACTACGAGCAGTACTTC. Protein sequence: CATSVGSDYEQYF.

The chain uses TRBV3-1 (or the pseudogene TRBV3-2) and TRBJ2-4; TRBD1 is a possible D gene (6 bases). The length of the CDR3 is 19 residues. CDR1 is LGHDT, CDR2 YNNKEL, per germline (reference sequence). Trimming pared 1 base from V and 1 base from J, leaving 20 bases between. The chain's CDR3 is CASSQGSGGAMSAKNIQYF. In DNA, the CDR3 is TGTGCCAGCAGCCAAGGGTCTGGGGGCGCGATGTCGGCCAAAAACATTCAGTACTTC.